The sequence of this T cell receptor (beta chain) was determined in a study of blood T cell repertoires in COVID-19. The germline V gene has CDR1 SGHKS and CDR2 YYEKEE (reference sequence). The length of the CDR3 is 14 residues. The method was immunoSEQ multiplex PCR; TCRdb's version includes in-frame clones alone and lacks a portion of them. The data contain roughly 100,000 clones, approximately 72% of them singletons. On this clone: One junction end disagrees with the germline gene, perhaps due to a read error.

Material: peripheral blood. This sequence joins TRBV5-5 and TRBJ2-2; weak D call: TRBD1 (5 bases). This receptor was taken from a woman in her 70s with acute or convalescent COVID-19. CDR3 nucleotides: TGTGCCAGCAGTTTGGACATTCACACCGGGGAGCTGTTTTTT. It codes for CASSLDIHTGELFF.